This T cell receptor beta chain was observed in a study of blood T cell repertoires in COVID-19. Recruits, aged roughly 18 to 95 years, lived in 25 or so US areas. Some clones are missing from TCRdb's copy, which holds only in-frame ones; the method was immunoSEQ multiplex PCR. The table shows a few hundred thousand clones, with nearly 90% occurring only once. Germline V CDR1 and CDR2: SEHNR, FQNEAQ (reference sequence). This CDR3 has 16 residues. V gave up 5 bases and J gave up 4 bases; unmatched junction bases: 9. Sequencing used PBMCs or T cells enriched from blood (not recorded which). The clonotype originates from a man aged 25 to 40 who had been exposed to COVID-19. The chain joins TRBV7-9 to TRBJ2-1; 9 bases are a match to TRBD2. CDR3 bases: TGTGCCAGCAGCCCAACGACTAGCGGCCCATACAATGAGCAGTTCTTC. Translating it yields CASSPTTSGPYNEQFF.